This entry lists 14 T cell receptor beta chains sequenced from one sample in a study of human T cells and chemical hapten exposure. TCRdb processed the RACE reads anew with MiXCR; each CDR3 protein has one entry. The sample lists approximately 400,000 distinct CDR3 sequences, 4.8% seen once, with roughly 2.4% in the top ten. The time point was: patch test 1, 2 weeks after DPC sensitization. Treatment reported: therapeutic diphenylcyclopropenone sensitization with weekly scalp DPC. Specimen: whole blood, collected in connection with sensitization to the hapten diphenylcyclopropenone (DPC). These receptors all come from a woman aged 45 to 65 with alopecia areata. Some clones in this sample may be carry-over from other donors' samples.

In DNA form, the CDR3 reads TGTGCCAGCAGTCCCTATCTGGGGCGAAGTGAGCAGTTCTTC. This codes for CASSPYLGRSEQFF. V gene TRBV6-5 combines with J gene TRBJ2-1; the D gene is possibly TRBD1 (5 bases). Germline loops: CDR1 MNHEY, CDR2 SVGAGI. The V and J ends lost 5 bases and 9 bases respectively, with 17 bases between them. This CDR3 has 14 residues.

This clonotype was observed many times. V and J are TRBV4-3 and TRBJ2-1; 13 bases line up with TRBD2. Trimming took 2 bases from V and 4 from J; bases not matched to a gene: 2. The CDR3 length is 16 residues. Germline-derived CDR1 and CDR2 are LGHNA and YSLEER. The CDR3 spells CASSQLGLAGYNEQFF. The CDR3 bases are TGCGCCAGCAGCCAATTGGGACTAGCGGGGTACAATGAGCAGTTCTTC.

The table lists this clonotype with many counts. The chain couples TRBV29-1 to TRBJ1-1; D unclear. Germline V gene sequence: CDR1 SQVTM, CDR2 ANQGSEA. The CDR3 totals 10 residues. The V end was cut by 6 bases, the J end by 2 bases, with 4 bases between. As DNA, the CDR3 is TGCAGCGTGTACAACACTGAAGCTTTCTTT. Translation gives CSVYNTEAFF.

In its sample, this clonotype was seen many times. The V gene is TRBV4-1, the J gene TRBJ1-4, with 7 bases fitting TRBD1. Germline CDR1 reads MGHRA; CDR2 reads YSYEKL. After removal of 4 bases from V and 8 bases from J, the junction contained 7 bases not matched to a gene. CDR3 length equals 14 residues. CDR3 protein: CASSREDRPEKLFF. CDR3 in DNA: TGCGCCAGCAGCCGAGAGGACAGGCCGGAAAAACTGTTTTTT.

The sample holds many counts of this clonotype. The CDR3 protein is CSVGGMTYGYTF. Written as DNA, the CDR3 is TGCAGCGTGGGGGGTATGACCTATGGCTACACCTTC. The chain uses TRBV29-1 and TRBJ1-2, with a weak D call TRBD1 (5 bases). Trimming took off 6 bases at V and 4 bases at J, with 12 bases between the two ends. This CDR3 is built from 12 residues. Germline V CDR1 and CDR2: SQVTM, ANQGSEA.

This clonotype was detected ten times or more. The chain has TRBV7-2 and TRBJ1-1, with 7 nucleotides matching TRBD1. Looked up from germline, CDR1 is SGHTA and CDR2 is FQGNSA. This CDR3 has 15 amino acids. J was trimmed by 1 base and V by 5 bases; bases with no gene match: 7. The CDR3 loop reads CASSPTTGQNTEAFF. The CDR3 DNA follows: TGTGCCAGCAGCCCCACGACAGGGCAGAACACTGAAGCTTTCTTT.

The chain combines TRBV4-2 with TRBJ1-5; D gene ambiguous. From germline, CDR1 is LGHNA and CDR2 YNFKEQ. The CDR3 sequence is 15 residues long. The germline V and J ends were trimmed by 0 bases and 4 bases, with 10 bases remaining between them. The CDR3 DNA reads as TGTGCCAGCAGCCAAGAAGGAACCAGAAATCAGCCCCAGCATTTT. This codes for CASSQEGTRNQPQHF.

This clonotype was detected ten times or more. The junction differs from germline at one of its ends, possibly a read error. The V and J genes are TRBV20-1 and TRBJ2-1, with D perhaps TRBD2 (5 bases). Germline V gene data show CDR1 as DFQATT and CDR2 as SNEGSKA (reference sequence). The CDR3 is 11 amino acids. CDR3: CSARDRAASLF. CDR3 nucleotide sequence: TGCAGTGCTAGAGATAGGGCCGCTAGCCTCTTC.

In DNA, the CDR3 is TGTGCCAGCAGCGATGGACTAGCGGGGGTCGGGGATACGCAGTATTTT. It codes for CASSDGLAGVGDTQYF. The rearrangement links TRBV9 to TRBJ2-3; 13 nucleotides match TRBD2. V shed 3 bases, J shed 6 bases, and the junction held 7 bases outside the gene matches. The CDR3 is 16 residues long. The germline V gene encodes CDR1 SGDLS and CDR2 YYNGEE.

The chain combines TRBV30 with TRBJ1-1; no clear D. The CDR3 is made up of 13 amino acids. The V gene's germline CDR1 is GTSNPN and CDR2 SVGIG (reference sequence). Trimming cost V 0 bases and J 1 base, with 6 bases left between them. CDR3 DNA: TGTGCCTGGAGTGTAGGACCGAACACTGAAGCTTTCTTT. Its protein is CAWSVGPNTEAFF.

V is TRBV4-1 and J is TRBJ2-4, with 7 bases fitting TRBD1. In germline, CDR1 is MGHRA, CDR2 YSYEKL. The J segment lost 6 bases and the V segment lost 3 bases, leaving 17 bases of the junction unmatched. The CDR3 spans 18 residues. The CDR3 region is CASSQGPIQGWRGNIQYF. DNA for the CDR3: TGCGCCAGCAGCCAGGGGCCGATACAGGGGTGGAGAGGAAACATTCAGTACTTC.

This clonotype was observed a few times. The chain uses TRBV12-3 or TRBV12-4 and TRBJ2-1, with D maybe TRBD1 (6 bases). The CDR3 runs 12 residues. V lost 8 bases and J lost 4, with 9 bases in between. CDR3 bases: TGTGCCAGCGGGGGCGGTTACAATGAGCAGTTCTTC. This codes for CASGGGYNEQFF.

This clonotype has at least ten counts. V usage is TRBV7-6 and J usage is TRBJ2-7; perhaps D is TRBD1 or TRBD2 (6 bases each). Germline V CDR1 and CDR2: SGHVS, FNYEAQ. V lost 0 bases and J 5 bases, leaving 17 bases between the germline ends. This CDR3 spans 16 amino acids. CDR3 amino acids: CASSLAGGREKNEQYF. CDR3 bases: TGTGCCAGCAGCTTAGCGGGGGGCAGGGAAAAAAACGAGCAGTACTTC.

This clonotype was recorded a few times. This sequence joins TRBV3-1 and TRBJ2-1; possible D gene TRBD2, 7 bases. Germline V lookup: CDR1 LGHDT, CDR2 YNNKEL (reference sequence). V was clipped by 3 bases and J by 6 bases, with 21 bases between them. The CDR3 has 17 amino acids. Here the CDR3 DNA reads TGTGCCAGCAGCCATTTTAACCCAGGGGAGGGTCCCAATGAGCAGTTCTTC. Translated, it gives CASSHFNPGEGPNEQFF.